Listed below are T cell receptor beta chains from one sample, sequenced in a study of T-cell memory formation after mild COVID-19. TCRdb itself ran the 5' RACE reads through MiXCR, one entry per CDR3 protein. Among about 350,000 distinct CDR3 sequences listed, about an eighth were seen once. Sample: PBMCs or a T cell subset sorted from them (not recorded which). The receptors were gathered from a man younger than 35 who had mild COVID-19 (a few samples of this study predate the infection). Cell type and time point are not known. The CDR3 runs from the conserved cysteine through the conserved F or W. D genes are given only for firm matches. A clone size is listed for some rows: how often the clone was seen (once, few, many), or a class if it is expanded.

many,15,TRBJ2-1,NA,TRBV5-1,TGCGCCAGCAGCTCCCAAGCGCGCTCCTACAATGAGCAGTTCTTC,CASSSQARSYNEQFF
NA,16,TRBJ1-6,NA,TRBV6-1,TGTGCCAGCAGTGTTGACAGGTACCACGGGAATTCACCCCTCCACTTT,CASSVDRYHGNSPLHF
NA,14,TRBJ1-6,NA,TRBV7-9,TGTGCCAGCAGCTTGCGGGCCAATGGGTCACCCCTCCACTTT,CASSLRANGSPLHF
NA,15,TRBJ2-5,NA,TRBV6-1,TGTGCCAGCAGTGAAGCCTGGTTTTTGGGAGAGACCCAGTACTTC,CASSEAWFLGETQYF
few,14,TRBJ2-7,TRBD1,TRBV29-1,TGCAGCGTTTTTGCGCGGGACAGGGGCTACGAGCAGTACTTC,CSVFARDRGYEQYF
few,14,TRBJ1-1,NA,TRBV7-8,TGTGCCAGCAGCTGGAAAGGGGGGAACACTGAAGCTTTCTTT,CASSWKGGNTEAFF
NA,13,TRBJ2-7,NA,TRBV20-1,TGCAGTGCTAGAGATCCGGGCAGGGACGAGCAGTACTTC,CSARDPGRDEQYF
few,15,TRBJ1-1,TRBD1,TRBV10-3,TGTGCCATCAGCGGAGCGGGACAGAGACGGCGGGGAGCTTTCTTT,CAISGAGQRRRGAFF
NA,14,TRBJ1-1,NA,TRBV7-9,TGTGCCAGCAGCTTGTCTGATCGGGCCGACCGAGCTTTCTTT,CASSLSDRADRAFF
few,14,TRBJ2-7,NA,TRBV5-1,TGCGCCAGCAGCCTCCAGGGGTTTTCCTACGAGCAGTACTTC,CASSLQGFSYEQYF
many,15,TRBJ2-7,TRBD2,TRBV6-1,TGTGCCAGCAGTACTCCGGGACTAGCGGAATACGAGCAGTACTTC,CASSTPGLAEYEQYF
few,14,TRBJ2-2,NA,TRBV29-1,TGCAGCGCCCGATCGGGGGCGGACACCGGGGAGCTGTTTTTT,CSARSGADTGELFF
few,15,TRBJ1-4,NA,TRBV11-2,TGTGCCAGCAGCCGGAAGGGGGCAACTAATGAAAAACTGTTTTTT,CASSRKGATNEKLFF
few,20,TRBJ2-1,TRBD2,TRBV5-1,TGCGCCAGCAGCTTGAGCCAGCCCCTAGCGGGGCCCAGCTCCTACAATGAGCAGTTCTTC,CASSLSQPLAGPSSYNEQFF
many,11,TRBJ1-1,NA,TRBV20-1,TGCAGTGCTAGTAGGTCCACTGAAGCTTTCTTT,CSASRSTEAFF
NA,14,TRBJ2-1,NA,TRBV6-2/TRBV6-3,TGTGCCAGCAGTTACTCGTCCTCCTACAATGAGCAGTTCTTC,CASSYSSSYNEQFF
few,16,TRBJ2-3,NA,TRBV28,TGTGCCAGCAGTTTGCCCCCAGGGGTGGGCACAGATACGCAGTATTTT,CASSLPPGVGTDTQYF
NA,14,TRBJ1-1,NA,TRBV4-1,TGCGCCAGCAGCCAAGAAGGGGGGGATCGACGAGCTTTCTTT,CASSQEGGDRRAFF
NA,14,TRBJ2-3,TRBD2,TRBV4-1,TGCGCCAGCAGAGATAGCGGGCACACAGATACGCAGTATTTT,CASRDSGHTDTQYF
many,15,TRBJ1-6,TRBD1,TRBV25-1,TGTGCCAGCAGTGAAGCGGGACAGCCAAGTTCACCCCTCCACTTT,CASSEAGQPSSPLHF
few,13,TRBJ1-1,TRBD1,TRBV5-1,TGCGCCAGCAGCTTCGCAGGGGGCACTGAAGCTTTCTTT,CASSFAGGTEAFF
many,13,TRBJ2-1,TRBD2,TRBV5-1,TGCGCCAGCAGCCCTCTAGCGGGGGCCGAGCAGTTCTTC,CASSPLAGAEQFF
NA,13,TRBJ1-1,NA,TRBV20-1,TGCAGTGCTAGAGGTCAGGACGGACTGAGGGCTTTCTTT,CSARGQDGLRAFF
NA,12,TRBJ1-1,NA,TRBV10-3,TGTGCCATCAGCGCACTGAACACTGAAGCTTTCTTT,CAISALNTEAFF
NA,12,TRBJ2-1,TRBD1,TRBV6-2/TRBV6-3,TGTGCCAGCAGTTACGGGACAGGGCGGGAGTTCTTC,CASSYGTGREFF
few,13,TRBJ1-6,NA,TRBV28,TGTGCCAGCACCGCAGCGGGGAATTCACCCCTCCACTTT,CASTAAGNSPLHF
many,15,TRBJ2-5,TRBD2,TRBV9,TGTGCCAGCAGCTTCCCCAGCGGGGGGCAGGAGACCCAGTACTTC,CASSFPSGGQETQYF
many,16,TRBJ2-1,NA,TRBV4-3,TGCGCCAGCAGCCAAGATCATTTAGGCGGGGCAGCCTTTCCGTTCTTC,CASSQDHLGGAAFPFF
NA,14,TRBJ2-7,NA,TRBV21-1,TGTGCCAGGTCGCGGGACAGGGGATCCTACGAGCAGTACTTC,CARSRDRGSYEQYF
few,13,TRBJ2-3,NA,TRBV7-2,TGTGCCAGCAGCTTAGTTTCCCCAGATACGCAGTATTTT,CASSLVSPDTQYF
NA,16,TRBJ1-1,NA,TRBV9,TGTGCCAGCAGCGTAGGGGATTGGGGGCCTGGCACTGAAGCTTTCTTT,CASSVGDWGPGTEAFF
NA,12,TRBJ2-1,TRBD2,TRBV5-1,TGCGCCAGCAGCCCGACTAGCTATGAGCAGTTCTTC,CASSPTSYEQFF
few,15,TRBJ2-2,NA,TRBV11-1,TGTGCCAGCAGCTTAGAAAGTGGCGGAACCGGGGAGCTGTTTTTT,CASSLESGGTGELFF
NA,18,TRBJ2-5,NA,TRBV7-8,TGTGCCAGCAGCTTAGTCGAGTCCTGGGCCACTCAGGGGGAGACCCAGTACTTC,CASSLVESWATQGETQYF
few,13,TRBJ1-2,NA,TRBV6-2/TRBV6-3,TGTGCCAGCAGTTACGTACAGAACTATGGCTACACCTTC,CASSYVQNYGYTF
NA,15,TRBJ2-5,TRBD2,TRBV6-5,TGTGCCAGCAGTTTAGATCGGGACTACGAAGAGACCCAGTACTTC,CASSLDRDYEETQYF
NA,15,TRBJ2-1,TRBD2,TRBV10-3,TGTGCCATCAAGGCGGGGGAGAACTCCTACAATGAGCAGTTCTTC,CAIKAGENSYNEQFF
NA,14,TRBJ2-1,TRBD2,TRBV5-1,TGCGCCAGCAGCATAGCGGGGGCCCACAATGAGCAGTTCTTC,CASSIAGAHNEQFF
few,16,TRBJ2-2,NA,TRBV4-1,TGCGCCAGCAGCACCCCTGGCAGGGGGGCCACCGGGGAGCTGTTTTTT,CASSTPGRGATGELFF
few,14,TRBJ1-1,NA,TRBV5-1,TGCGCCAGCAGCTTGGTGGGCGGAGGCACTGAAGCTTTCTTT,CASSLVGGGTEAFF
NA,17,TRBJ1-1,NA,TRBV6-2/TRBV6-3,TGTGCCAGCAGTCCTACCGGCGGCGCTTGGGTTGGCACTGAAGCTTTCTTT,CASSPTGGAWVGTEAFF
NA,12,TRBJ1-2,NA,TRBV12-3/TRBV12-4,TGTGCCAGCAGTTCCTCAGGGGAAGGCTACACCTTC,CASSSSGEGYTF
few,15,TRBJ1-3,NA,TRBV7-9,TGTGCCAGCAGCCCGCCGGGGCAGTCTGGAAACACCATATATTTT,CASSPPGQSGNTIYF
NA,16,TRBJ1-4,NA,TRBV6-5,TGTGCCAGCAGTTACTCCATGGGGAGGGTCTATGAAAAACTGTTTTTT,CASSYSMGRVYEKLFF
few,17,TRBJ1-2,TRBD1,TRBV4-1,TGCGCCAGCAACCTTCTAATCAGGGGGCGAAACTCCAGCGGCTACACCTTC,CASNLLIRGRNSSGYTF
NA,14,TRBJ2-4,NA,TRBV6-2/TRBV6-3,TGTGCCAGCAGTTGGGACGGGGCCAAAAACATTCAGTACTTC,CASSWDGAKNIQYF
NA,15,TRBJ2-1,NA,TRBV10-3,TGTGCCATCAGGGAGGGTCCGACGTGGGGCAATGAGCAGTTCTTC,CAIREGPTWGNEQFF